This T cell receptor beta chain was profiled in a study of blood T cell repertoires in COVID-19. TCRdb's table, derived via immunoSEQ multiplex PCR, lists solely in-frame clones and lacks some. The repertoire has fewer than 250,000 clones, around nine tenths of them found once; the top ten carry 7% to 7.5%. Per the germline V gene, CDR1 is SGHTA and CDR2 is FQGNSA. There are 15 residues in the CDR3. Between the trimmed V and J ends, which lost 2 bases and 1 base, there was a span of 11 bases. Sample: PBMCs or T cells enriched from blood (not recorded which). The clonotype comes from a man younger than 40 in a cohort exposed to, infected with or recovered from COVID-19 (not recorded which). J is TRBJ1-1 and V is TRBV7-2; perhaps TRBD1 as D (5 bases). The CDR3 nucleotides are TGTGCCAGCAGCTTACTCGGGGGGAAGAACACTGAAGCTTTCTTT. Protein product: CASSLLGGKNTEAFF.